This T cell receptor beta chain was documented in a study of blood T cell repertoires in COVID-19. Study-wide background: Spain, Italy and the United States supplied samples that represented acute and convalescent COVID-19. T cells, B-cell-depleted T cells, or PBMCs provided the cDNA or gDNA that served as material.

Authors' processing steps: Using reference gene primer amplification, nucleated cell counts were estimated. Measured with immunoSEQ multiplex PCR; TCRdb has only the in-frame clones, and not every one. V and J calls and clone size are copied from that table; D and trimming were computed from the DNA. The sample carries approximately 140,000 clones, roughly 91% recorded once. This CDR3 is 15 amino acids long. CDR1 is LNHDA, CDR2 SQIVND, per germline (reference sequence). V shed 6 bases, J shed 5 bases, and the junction held 10 bases outside the gene matches. The sequence was collected from a man aged 50-59 years with active or convalescent COVID-19. The chain has TRBV19 and TRBJ2-7, with 10 positions matching TRBD2. The sequenced material came from peripheral blood. CDR3 amino acids: CASSPLLAGDNEQYF. CDR3 nucleotide sequence: TGTGCCAGTAGCCCTCTGCTAGCGGGAGATAACGAGCAGTACTTC. Together with reference TRBV19 and TRBJ2-7, the CDR3 gives the full variable domain: DGGITQSPKYLFRKEGQNVTLSCEQNLNHDAMYWYRQDPGQGLRLIYYSQIVNDFQKGDIAEGYSVSREKKESFPLTVTSAQKNPTAFYLCASSPLLAGDNEQYFGPGTRLTVT.